These 4 T cell receptor beta chains were all obtained from the same sample, sequenced in a study of beta chain features in type 1 diabetes. Expressed TCRB transcripts were sequenced, since all the RNA that had been isolated was reverse transcribed. Sequencing was performed with immunoSEQ multiplex PCR; in TCRdb, only in-frame clones are kept and a portion is missing. The table has nearly 700,000 clones, around an eighth seen once. No antigen is known for these receptors. General study results and limits: Among patients with Type 1 diabetes, TCRB CDR3s were moderately but significantly shorter in every one of the four CD4+ subsets.

Sequences were obtained from naive CD4+ T cells from blood. These receptors originate from a man aged 18 to 29 with type 1 diabetes.

There are a few counts of this clone. V usage is TRBV5-1 and J usage is TRBJ1-2; D is uncertain. The CDR3 covers 17 residues. Trimming cost V 0 bases and J 4 bases, with 19 bases left between them. Germline V CDR1 and CDR2: SGHRS, YFSETQ. CDR3 region: CASSLGPGRMPIYGYTF. CDR3 coding DNA: TGCGCCAGCAGCTTGGGTCCTGGGCGAATGCCTATCTATGGCTACACCTTC.

This clone came up a few times. CDR3 protein: CASMPGDLPGNTIYF. The CDR3 DNA follows: TGTGCCAGCATGCCGGGCGACCTCCCTGGAAACACCATATATTTT. This rearrangement joins TRBV5-4 to TRBJ1-3; D is unresolved. Germline CDR1 SGHNT, CDR2 YYREEE (reference sequence). The germline V and J ends were trimmed by 6 bases and 2 bases, with 15 bases remaining between them. There are 15 residues in the CDR3.

A few counts support this clone. The chain joins TRBV29-1 to TRBJ1-1; 7 bases agree with TRBD1. The junction had 8 bases not matched to a gene; V was cut back by 4 bases and J by 6 bases. The CDR3 is made up of 13 amino acids. Germline V gene data show CDR1 as SQVTM and CDR2 as ANQGSEA. CDR3 nucleotide sequence: TGCAGCGTTGGGCAGGGGGAGATCCCTGAAGCTTTCTTT. Its translation: CSVGQGEIPEAFF. The variable domain in full, completed from reference TRBV29-1 and TRBJ1-1, reads SAVISQKPSRDICQRGTSLTIQCQVDSQVTMMFWYRQQPGQSLTLIATANQGSEATYESGFVIDKFPISRPNLTFSTLTVSNMSPEDSSIYLCSVGQGEIPEAFFGQGTRLTVV.

This clone showed up just a few times. The gene calls are TRBV6-1 and TRBJ1-5; D is possibly TRBD1 (5 bases). This CDR3 spans 13 amino acids. Trimming took 10 bases from V and 9 from J, leaving 19 bases between them. CDR1 and CDR2 from the germline V gene are MNHNS and SASEGT. CDR3 sequence: CATQEGPFRPQHF. CDR3 coding DNA: TGTGCCACCCAGGAGGGGCCTTTTAGGCCCCAGCATTTT.